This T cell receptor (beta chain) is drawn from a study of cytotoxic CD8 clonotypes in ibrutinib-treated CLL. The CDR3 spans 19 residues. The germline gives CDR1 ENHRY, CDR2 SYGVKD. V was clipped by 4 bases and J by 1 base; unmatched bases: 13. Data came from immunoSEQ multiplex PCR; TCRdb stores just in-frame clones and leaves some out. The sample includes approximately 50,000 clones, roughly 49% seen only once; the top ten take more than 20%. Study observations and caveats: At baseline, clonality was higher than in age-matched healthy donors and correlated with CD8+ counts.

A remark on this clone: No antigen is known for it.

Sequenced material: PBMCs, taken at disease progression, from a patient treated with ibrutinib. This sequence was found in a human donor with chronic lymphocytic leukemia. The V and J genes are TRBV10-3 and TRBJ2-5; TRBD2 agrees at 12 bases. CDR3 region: CAISARSGLAGSIQETQYF. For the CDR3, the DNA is TGTGCCATCAGTGCCCGCTCAGGACTAGCGGGATCGATCCAAGAGACCCAGTACTTC.